This paragraph covers one T cell receptor (beta chain) sequence. Its antigen is unidentified. A much larger clone sits a single nucleotide away, making a read error possible. Individuals who donated were healthy Caucasians from Russia aged about 6 to 95. This entry comes from a study of blood T cells in healthy people across ages. Study results and caveats: Long-lived donors carried more naive CD4+ cells and greater diversity than aged donors.

For the second PCR, which ran for about 6 to 11 cycles, a sample-barcoded 5' primer and a J-beta primer mix were used. Via MiXCR, TCRdb re-called the 5' RACE reads, giving one row per CDR3 protein. The sample lists approximately 1.5 million distinct CDR3 sequences, approximately 43% seen once, with just over 4% in the top ten. The sample comprised blood. This clonotype was sampled from a woman aged 18 to 35 in good health.

CDR3 region: CASSLGQSTEAFF. As DNA, the CDR3 is TGTGCCAGCAGCTTAGGACAGAGCACTGAAGCTTTCTTT. The chain is built from TRBV7-2 and TRBJ1-1, with D possibly matching TRBD1 (5 bases). The CDR3 totals 13 residues. In germline, CDR1 is SGHTA, CDR2 FQGNSA. V dropped 1 base and J dropped 4 bases, with 7 bases sitting between them. The full variable domain, completed using reference TRBV7-2 and TRBJ1-1, is GAGVSQSPSNKVTEKGKDVELRCDPISGHTALYWYRQSLGQGLEFLIYFQGNSAPDKSGLPSDRFSAERTGGSVSTLTIQRTQQEDSAVYLCASSLGQSTEAFFGQGTRLTVV.